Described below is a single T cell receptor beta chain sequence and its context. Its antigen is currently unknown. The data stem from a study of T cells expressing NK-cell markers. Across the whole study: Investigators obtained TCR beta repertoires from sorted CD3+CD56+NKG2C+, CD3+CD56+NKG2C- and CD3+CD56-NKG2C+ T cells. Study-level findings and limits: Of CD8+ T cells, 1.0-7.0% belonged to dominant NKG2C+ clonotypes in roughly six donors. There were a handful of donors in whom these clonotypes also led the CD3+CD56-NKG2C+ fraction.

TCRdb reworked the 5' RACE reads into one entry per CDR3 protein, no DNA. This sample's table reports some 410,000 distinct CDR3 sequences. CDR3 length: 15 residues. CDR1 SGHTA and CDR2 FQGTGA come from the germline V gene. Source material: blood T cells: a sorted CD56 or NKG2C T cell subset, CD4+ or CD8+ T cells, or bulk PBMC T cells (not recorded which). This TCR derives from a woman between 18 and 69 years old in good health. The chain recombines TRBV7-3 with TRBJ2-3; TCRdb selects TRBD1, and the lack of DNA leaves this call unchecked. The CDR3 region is CASTGDGGLTDTQYF.